This T cell receptor beta chain was identified in a study of cytomegalovirus exposure and HLA in healthy donors. The overall study: Tens of millions of unique TCRs, all from HLA-typed donors, were included in an early release of the data. Membership in the Caucasian-associated ancestry cluster was found for about four fifths of 398 genotyped donors.

This clone was counted a few times. Its antigen is unidentified. Study conclusions and caveats: Only CMV serostatus was available as immune exposure information.

A multiplex PCR was run with 60 Vbeta primers and 13 Jbeta primers. Generated by immunoSEQ multiplex PCR, the TCRdb table keeps only in-frame clones and is missing some. Among some 120,000 clones listed, around three quarters were seen once. This TCR came from a man aged 25 to 40 in good health and CMV-seropositive. The sequencing sample was made of PBMCs.

CDR3 bases: TGTGCCAAGGGGGTGGGGACTGGAAACACCATATATTTT. It specifies CAKGVGTGNTIYF. The genes are TRBV6-1 and TRBJ1-3; D might be TRBD1 (6 bases). The germline V gene has CDR1 MNHNS and CDR2 SASEGT. This CDR3 comprises 13 residues. The germline V and J ends were trimmed by 10 bases and 2 bases, with 12 bases remaining between them.